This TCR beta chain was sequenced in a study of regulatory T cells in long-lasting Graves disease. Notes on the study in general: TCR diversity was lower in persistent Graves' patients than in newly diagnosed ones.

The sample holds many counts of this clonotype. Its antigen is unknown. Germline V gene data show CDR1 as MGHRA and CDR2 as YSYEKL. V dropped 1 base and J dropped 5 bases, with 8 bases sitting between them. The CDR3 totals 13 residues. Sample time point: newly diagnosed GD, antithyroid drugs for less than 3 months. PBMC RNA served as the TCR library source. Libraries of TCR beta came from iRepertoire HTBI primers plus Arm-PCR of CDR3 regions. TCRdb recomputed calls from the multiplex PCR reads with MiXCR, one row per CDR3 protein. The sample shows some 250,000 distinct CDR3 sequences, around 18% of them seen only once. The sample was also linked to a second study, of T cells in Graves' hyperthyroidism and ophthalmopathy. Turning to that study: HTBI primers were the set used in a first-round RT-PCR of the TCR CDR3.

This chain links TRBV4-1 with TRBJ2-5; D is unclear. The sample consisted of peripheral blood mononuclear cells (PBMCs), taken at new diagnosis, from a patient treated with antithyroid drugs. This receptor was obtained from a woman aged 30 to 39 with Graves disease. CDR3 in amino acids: CASSQARRETQYF. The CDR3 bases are TGCGCCAGCAGCCAAGCCCGGCGGGAGACCCAGTACTTC.